The 17 T cell receptor beta chains below all came from one sample that was sequenced in a study of T cell repertoires in cytomegalovirus infection. TCRdb analysed the reads with MiXCR anew, one entry per CDR3 protein. The data contain fewer than 200,000 distinct CDR3 sequences, about 15% of them singletons. Sequencing was carried out using PBMCs. The receptor set was obtained from a human donor in good health (CMV status not recorded). Some clones in this sample may be carry-over from other donors' samples.

The chain joins TRBV28 to TRBJ1-4, with a weak D call TRBD1 (6 bases). The CDR3 totals 14 residues. The germline CDR1 and CDR2 sequences are MDHEN and SYDVKM. V lost 4 bases and J 11 bases, leaving 17 bases between the germline ends. The CDR3 nucleotides are TGTGCCAGCAGTTCCACAGGGTTGGGGTTGAAACTGTTTTTT. It codes for CASSSTGLGLKLFF.

This clonotype has at least ten counts. A junction end diverges from the germline sequence, so it may reflect a read error. This rearrangement joins TRBV7-2 to TRBJ1-5, with D uncertain. Germline V gene data show CDR1 as SGHTA and CDR2 as FQGNSA. The CDR3 spans 14 residues. The CDR3 reads CASSLGLGNQPQHF. CDR3 DNA sequence: TGTGCCAGCAGTTTAGGACTAGGCAATCAGCCCCAGCATTTT.

This chain uses TRBV2 with TRBJ2-5; 14 nucleotides agree with TRBD2. CDR1 is SNHLY and CDR2 is FYNNEI in the germline V gene. V lost 7 bases, J lost 6 bases, and 13 bases stayed unmatched. The CDR3 spans 17 residues. CDR3: CASTEGLAGAEGKTQYF. CDR3 DNA: TGTGCCAGCACTGAGGGACTAGCGGGGGCCGAGGGAAAGACCCAGTACTTC. Based on the CDR3 plus reference TRBV2 and TRBJ2-5, the full variable domain is EPEVTQTPSHQVTQMGQEVILRCVPISNHLYFYWYRQILGQKVEFLVSFYNNEISEKSEIFDDQFSVERPDGSNFTLKIRSTKLEDSAMYFCASTEGLAGAEGKTQYFGPGTRLLVL.

Only a few counts were recorded for this clonotype. The chain carries TRBV7-9 and TRBJ2-5, with 7 bases lining up with TRBD1. J lost 4 bases, V lost 3 bases, and 8 bases had no gene match. The CDR3 runs to 15 residues. Germline CDR1 is SEHNR and CDR2 is FQNEAQ (reference sequence). CDR3 DNA sequence: TGTGCCAGCAGCTTGGGACAGAGTCTAATAGAGACCCAGTACTTC. It specifies CASSLGQSLIETQYF.

This clonotype has at least ten counts. The chain combines TRBV7-9 with TRBJ1-3, with D unresolved. Germline CDR1 SEHNR, CDR2 FQNEAQ (reference sequence). The ends were cut back, 2 bases at V and 0 bases at J, with 11 bases in the middle. This CDR3 is built from 16 residues. CDR3 sequence reads: CASSLMNTISGNTIYF. The CDR3 nucleotides are TGTGCCAGCAGCTTAATGAACACAATCTCTGGAAACACCATATATTTT.

The chain carries TRBV2 and TRBJ1-1; TRBD1 is a possible D gene (6 bases). V gave up 3 bases and J gave up 7 bases, with 18 bases separating them. The CDR3 covers 15 residues. Germline V CDR1 and CDR2: SNHLY, FYNNEI. CDR3 sequence: CASSDSPDRPIEAFF. CDR3 nucleotide sequence: TGTGCCAGCAGTGATTCTCCCGACAGGCCTATTGAAGCTTTCTTT.

This clonotype occurred a few times. In nucleotides, the CDR3 is TGTGCCAGTAAGGCCTTCGGGACTAGTAGTTACAATGAGCAGTTCTTC. Translated: CASKAFGTSSYNEQFF. V gene TRBV19 combines with J gene TRBJ2-1; 8 nucleotides line up with TRBD2. CDR3 size: 16 residues. The germline CDR1 and CDR2 sequences are LNHDA and SQIVND (reference sequence). V lost 7 bases to trimming and J lost 4 bases; unmatched junction nucleotides: 12.

This clonotype was observed a few times. This chain joins TRBV6-6 and TRBJ1-5, with TRBD1 matching over 9 bases. Germline V gene sequence: CDR1 MNHNY, CDR2 SVGAGI (reference sequence). With V trimmed by 3 bases and J by 3 bases, 9 bases remained unmatched. CDR3 length equals 17 residues. CDR3 sequence reads: CASSYPIQGATNQPQHF. CDR3 bases: TGTGCCAGCAGTTATCCCATACAGGGGGCTACCAATCAGCCCCAGCATTTT.

This clonotype has a count of ten or more. The chain couples TRBV7-9 to TRBJ1-5; 8 nucleotides align to TRBD1. From germline, CDR1 is SEHNR and CDR2 FQNEAQ (reference sequence). The CDR3 extends over 15 amino acids. V gave up 5 bases and J gave up 3 bases; unmatched junction bases: 6. The DNA for the CDR3 is TGTGCCAGCAGCCCGGCAGGGGGCCCCAATCAGCCCCAGCATTTT. Protein sequence: CASSPAGGPNQPQHF.

This clonotype came up many times. The V gene is TRBV28, the J gene TRBJ2-3; no reliable D call. V lost 4 bases and J lost 6, with 5 bases in between. Germline V gene sequence: CDR1 MDHEN, CDR2 SYDVKM. The CDR3 has 11 residues. The CDR3 loop reads CASSYGDTQYF. DNA of the CDR3: TGTGCCAGCAGTTACGGGGATACGCAGTATTTT.

This clonotype has a count of ten or more. As DNA, the CDR3 is TGTGCCAGCAGTTTATCCAGGGGGGGAACAGATACGCAGTATTTT. Amino acid sequence: CASSLSRGGTDTQYF. The chain links TRBV28 to TRBJ2-3, with D possibly being TRBD1 or TRBD2 (7 bases each). Germline V gene data show CDR1 as MDHEN and CDR2 as SYDVKM. The CDR3 has 15 residues. Trimming left V 1 base short and J 3 bases short, with 11 bases between.

This clonotype was detected many times. The gene calls are TRBV7-2 and TRBJ1-2; TRBD1 might be the D (5 bases). Trimming pared 0 bases from V and 5 bases from J, leaving 10 bases between. The CDR3 loop spans 14 amino acids. The germline V gene encodes CDR1 SGHTA and CDR2 FQGNSA. The CDR3: CASSLAGTDYGYTF. The CDR3 coding sequence is TGTGCCAGCAGCTTAGCCGGGACGGATTATGGCTACACCTTC.

There are many counts of this clonotype. This chain connects TRBV7-2 to TRBJ2-2; maybe TRBD2 (6 bases). The V gene's germline CDR1 is SGHTA and CDR2 FQGNSA. V lost 5 bases, J lost 0 bases, and 13 bases lay in between. CDR3 size: 16 residues. The CDR3 region is CASSDNPGANTGELFF. In DNA, the CDR3 is TGTGCCAGCAGCGATAATCCGGGGGCGAACACCGGGGAGCTGTTTTTT. Full variable domain (outside the CDR3, taken from reference TRBV7-2 and TRBJ2-2): GAGVSQSPSNKVTEKGKDVELRCDPISGHTALYWYRQSLGQGLEFLIYFQGNSAPDKSGLPSDRFSAERTGGSVSTLTIQRTQQEDSAVYLCASSDNPGANTGELFFGEGSRLTVL.

J is TRBJ1-3 and V is TRBV5-1; tentative D call: TRBD1 (6 bases). The CDR3 runs to 15 residues. Germline CDR1 SGHRS, CDR2 YFSETQ. The V end was cut by 0 bases, the J end by 2 bases, with 9 bases between. The CDR3 nucleotides read TGCGCCAGCAGCTTGGACAGGGCGACTGGAAACACCATATATTTT. Protein: CASSLDRATGNTIYF.

This clonotype has only a few counts. The CDR3 is CASSRIPGENYEQYF. The DNA of the CDR3 is TGTGCCAGCAGCCGGATTCCGGGGGAAAACTACGAGCAGTACTTC. V and J are TRBV5-4 and TRBJ2-7; TRBD2 might be the D (6 bases). V was cut by 4 bases and J by 3 bases, with 17 bases left in between. CDR3 length: 15 amino acids. CDR1 and CDR2 (germline): SGHNT, YYREEE (reference sequence).

The chain has TRBV12-3 or TRBV12-4 and TRBJ2-7; D is perhaps TRBD1 or TRBD2 (5 bases each). V was pared by 4 bases and J by 5 bases, with 12 bases between. This CDR3 comprises 13 residues. CDR3 coding DNA: TGTGCCAGCAGTTGGGGACCGTTAAACGAGCAGTACTTC. It encodes CASSWGPLNEQYF.

This clonotype was seen many times. J is TRBJ1-1 and V is TRBV7-9, with D unresolved. The CDR3 runs to 13 residues. Per germline, CDR1 SEHNR and CDR2 FQNEAQ (reference sequence). Trimming stripped 5 bases from V and 5 bases from J, with 12 bases between. DNA of the CDR3: TGTGCCAGCAGCCCCACCCTGGGGACTGAAGCTTTCTTT. This gives the protein CASSPTLGTEAFF.